Each of the 16 T cell receptor beta chains below was sequenced from the same sample in a study of cytomegalovirus exposure and HLA in healthy donors. The PCR contained 60 Vbeta and 13 Jbeta primers. Using immunoSEQ multiplex PCR, the repertoire was profiled, and TCRdb retains in-frame clones only, with some absent. Here the sample table reports tens of thousands of clones. The sample consisted of PBMCs. The receptors here all came from a man aged 40-49 years in good health and CMV-seronegative.

The CDR3 reads CASSPGAGQGVEAFF. The CDR3 DNA reads TGTGCCAGCTCACCTGGCGCGGGACAGGGGGTTGAAGCTTTCTTT. The chain is built from TRBV18 and TRBJ1-1, with 11 bases that match TRBD1. The CDR3 has 15 amino acids. Germline CDR1 reads KGHSH; CDR2 reads LQKENI. Unmatched junction bases numbered 7, after V lost 3 bases and J lost 7 bases.

The CDR3 coding sequence is TGCAGCGGGGCAGGGGGGCAAGAGACCCAGTACTTC. Its protein is CSGAGGQETQYF. The gene calls are TRBV29-1 and TRBJ2-5; possibly TRBD1 for D (7 bases). Trimming left V 7 bases short and J 2 bases short, with 11 bases between. This CDR3 is built from 12 residues. The V gene's germline CDR1 is SQVTM and CDR2 ANQGSEA.

V is TRBV5-1 and J is TRBJ1-1; D unclear. Germline CDR1 and CDR2: SGHRS and YFSETQ. V lost 4 bases and J 4 bases, leaving 11 bases between the germline ends. This CDR3 is 13 amino acids long. The CDR3 sequence: CASSEVRGTEAFF. CDR3 DNA: TGCGCCAGCAGCGAGGTGCGGGGCACTGAAGCTTTCTTT.

The chain employs TRBV6-1 and TRBJ1-5; D unresolved. Germline V gives CDR1 MNHNS, CDR2 SASEGT. The CDR3 loop spans 13 amino acids. Trimming pared 3 bases from V and 6 bases from J, leaving 9 bases between. Here the CDR3 DNA reads TGTGCCAGCAGTGACGAGGGAGGTCAGCCCCAGCATTTT. This gives the protein CASSDEGGQPQHF.

The V and J genes are TRBV10-3 and TRBJ1-2; D ambiguous. The CDR3 has 14 amino acids. Trimming stripped 10 bases from V and 0 bases from J, with 15 bases between. Germline lookup yields CDR1 ENHRY and CDR2 SYGVKD. CDR3 loop: CATSGRLANYGYTF. CDR3 DNA: TGTGCCACCTCGGGGAGGTTAGCTAACTATGGCTACACCTTC.

J is TRBJ1-4 and V is TRBV5-1; 8 bases map to TRBD1. CDR1 and CDR2 from the germline V gene are SGHRS and YFSETQ. This CDR3 is 17 amino acids long. The V segment lost 3 bases and the J segment 0 bases; nucleotides outside the gene matches: 7. The CDR3 protein is CASSSGTGQPTNEKLFF. The CDR3 DNA reads TGCGCCAGCAGCTCCGGGACAGGTCAGCCAACTAATGAAAAACTGTTTTTT.

The chain couples TRBV6-5 to TRBJ2-7, with D uncertain. The CDR3 is made up of 14 amino acids. Germline values: CDR1 MNHEY, CDR2 SVGAGI. V lost 4 bases and J lost 2, with 12 bases in between. The CDR3 DNA sequence: TGTGCCAGCAGTTTTGCAGGTCTCCCCTACGAGCAGTACTTC. Its protein is CASSFAGLPYEQYF.

The CDR3 here is CASSEARRNEKLFF. The CDR3 DNA reads TGTGCCAGCAGTGAGGCCAGGAGGAACGAAAAACTGTTTTTT. The chain carries TRBV6-1 and TRBJ1-4, with D unclear. Trimming took 3 bases from V and 8 from J, leaving 13 bases between them. Germline V gene lookup returns CDR1 MNHNS and CDR2 SASEGT. The CDR3 length is 14 residues.

This chain connects TRBV1 to TRBJ1-3. TRBV1 is recorded as a pseudogene. CDR3 size: 14 residues. For the CDR3, the DNA is TGCACCAGCGACTTATCCACTACGGGAAACACCATATATTTT. Its translation is CTSDLSTTGNTIYF.

The V call is TRBV5-1, the J call TRBJ1-1; a weak D match, TRBD1 (6 bases). This CDR3 has 14 residues. Per the germline V gene, CDR1 is SGHRS and CDR2 is YFSETQ. The ends were cut back, 0 bases at V and 6 bases at J, with 12 bases in the middle. DNA for the CDR3: TGCGCCAGCAGCTTGGTTAGGGGGGGCTCTGAAGCTTTCTTT. Encoded protein: CASSLVRGGSEAFF.

The chain recombines TRBV6-5 with TRBJ1-5, with a weak D call TRBD1 (6 bases). Per germline, CDR1 MNHEY and CDR2 SVGAGI. Trimming stripped 0 bases from V and 5 bases from J, with 11 bases between. This CDR3 spans 15 amino acids. CDR3 sequence reads: CASSYSSRGDQPQHF. CDR3 coding DNA: TGTGCCAGCAGTTACTCGTCCAGGGGCGATCAGCCCCAGCATTTT.

The chain uses TRBV9 and TRBJ2-5; 10 nucleotides agree with TRBD2. Trimming at V came to 3 bases and at J to 4 bases, leaving 6 bases not matched to a gene. The CDR3 is made up of 15 amino acids. Germline CDR1 reads SGDLS; CDR2 reads YYNGEE. Here the CDR3 DNA reads TGTGCCAGCAGCGCGAGCGGGGGGGCCCCAGAGACCCAGTACTTC. This translates into CASSASGGAPETQYF. Drawing the rest from reference TRBV9 and TRBJ2-5, the complete variable domain is DSGVTQTPKHLITATGQRVTLRCSPRSGDLSVYWYQQSLDQGLQFLIQYYNGEERAKGNILERFSAQQFPDLHSELNLSSLELGDSALYFCASSASGGAPETQYFGPGTRLLVL.

The chain combines TRBV5-6 with TRBJ2-4, with D perhaps TRBD2 (5 bases). CDR1 and CDR2 (germline): SGHDT, YYEEEE. CDR3 length equals 19 residues. V was trimmed by 4 bases and J by 0 bases, leaving 23 bases between them. CDR3 DNA sequence: TGTGCCAGCAGCCTCCCGGACTTCACTAAGATCGTAGCCAAAAACATTCAGTACTTC. This translates into CASSLPDFTKIVAKNIQYF.

The chain joins TRBV25-1 to TRBJ1-6; D ambiguous. Germline V gene data show CDR1 as MGHDK and CDR2 as SYGVNS. With 1 base removed from V and 9 bases from J, the gap between germline ends came to 7 bases. The CDR3 totals 13 residues. CDR3 in DNA: TGTGCCAGCAGTGAATTCTTCTCTTCACCCCTCCACTTT. This gives the protein CASSEFFSSPLHF.

The chain uses TRBV15 and TRBJ2-2, with TRBD2 matching over 10 bases. Trimming took 1 base from V and 7 from J; bases not matched to a gene: 9. Germline loops: CDR1 LNHNV, CDR2 YYDKDF (reference sequence). The CDR3 contains 17 residues. The CDR3 region is CATSRAWGAGGGGELFF. CDR3 nucleotides: TGTGCCACCAGCAGAGCCTGGGGAGCGGGGGGGGGCGGGGAGCTGTTTTTT. Full variable domain (missing parts from reference TRBV15 and TRBJ2-2): DAMVIQNPRYQVTQFGKPVTLSCSQTLNHNVMYWYQQKSSQAPKLLFHYYDKDFNNEADTPDNFQSRRPNTSFCFLDIRSPGLGDTAMYLCATSRAWGAGGGGELFFGEGSRLTVL.

This rearrangement joins TRBV11-2 to TRBJ2-5, with 7 nucleotides matching TRBD1. Germline V gene sequence: CDR1 SGHAT, CDR2 FQNNGV. V gave up 5 bases and J gave up 4 bases; unmatched junction bases: 4. The CDR3 loop spans 13 amino acids. In DNA form, the CDR3 reads TGTGCCAGCAGCCCAGGACAGGCAGAGACCCAGTACTTC. This gives the protein CASSPGQAETQYF.